One and the same sample provided the 21 T cell receptor beta chains below, sequenced in a study of Ad26.COV2.S vaccination and SARS-CoV-2 variants. The data were produced by immunoSEQ multiplex PCR, yet TCRdb's version contains in-frame clones alone and is incomplete. The sample shows approximately 340,000 clones, around 92% of them seen only once. The sample in question was peripheral blood, obtained after recovery from COVID-19. These receptors originate from a human donor who had recovered from COVID-19.

The chain carries TRBV11-1 and TRBJ2-2; D remains ambiguous. The CDR3 covers 12 residues. CDR1 and CDR2 (germline): SGHAT, FQDESV (reference sequence). With 3 bases removed from V and 8 bases from J, the gap between germline ends came to 7 bases. CDR3 DNA: TGTGCCAGCAGCTTCGTTTTTGGGGAGCTGTTTTTT. It codes for CASSFVFGELFF.

The chain couples TRBV29-1 to TRBJ2-7; D may be TRBD1 (5 bases). The germline V gene has CDR1 SQVTM and CDR2 ANQGSEA. The V end lost 5 bases, the J end lost 2 bases, and 22 bases lay between the germline ends. The CDR3 is made up of 16 amino acids. The CDR3: CSVSMGRMGRTYEQYF. CDR3 nucleotide sequence: TGCAGCGTTAGCATGGGTAGGATGGGGCGAACCTACGAGCAGTACTTC.

The chain joins TRBV19 to TRBJ1-2; 7 nucleotides align to TRBD1. This CDR3 has 13 residues. With V trimmed by 5 bases and J by 8 bases, 8 bases remained unmatched. Germline V gene lookup returns CDR1 LNHDA and CDR2 SQIVND (reference sequence). CDR3 in DNA: TGTGCCAGTAGTCCAAATCTGGACAGGGGCTACACCTTC. It translates to CASSPNLDRGYTF.

On this clone: The identical CDR3 is also encoded by other nucleotide sequences in the sample. This chain uses TRBV6-5 with TRBJ1-6; no firm D call. Trimming shortened V by 8 bases and J by 0 bases, and 8 bases separated the two germline ends. Germline V gene data show CDR1 as MNHEY and CDR2 as SVGAGI. The CDR3 consists of 14 residues. The CDR3 DNA sequence: TGTGCCAGCCGACGGAGCTCCTATAATTCACCCCTCCACTTT. Translation gives CASRRSSYNSPLHF.

CDR3 nucleotide sequence: TGTGCCAGCAGGGGCGGGACACTAAATCATCAGCCCCAGCATTTT. Residues: CASRGGTLNHQPQHF. The chain joins TRBV6-5 to TRBJ1-5; D might be TRBD1 (6 bases). Germline assignment: CDR1 MNHEY and CDR2 SVGAGI. The V end was cut by 6 bases, the J end by 5 bases, with 17 bases between. The CDR3 contains 15 residues.

This chain joins TRBV3-1 (or the pseudogene TRBV3-2) and TRBJ1-1; the D is unclear. V was clipped by 1 base and J by 3 bases, with 9 bases between them. This CDR3 contains 14 residues. From germline, CDR1 is LGHDT and CDR2 YNNKEL (reference sequence). This CDR3 reads CASSQGQAYTEAFF. CDR3 DNA: TGTGCCAGCAGCCAAGGGCAGGCATACACTGAAGCTTTCTTT.

This clone was observed a few times. Other DNA sequences in this sample translate to the same CDR3. The V call is TRBV10-3, the J call TRBJ1-1; tentative D call: TRBD1 (5 bases). The CDR3 length is 13 residues. The V gene lost 2 bases and the J gene lost 4 bases, with 8 bases spanning the gap. CDR1 and CDR2 from the germline V gene are ENHRY and SYGVKD. The CDR3 region is CAISEGGSTEAFF. CDR3 coding DNA: TGTGCCATCAGTGAGGGGGGGAGCACTGAAGCTTTCTTT.

The chain uses TRBV4-1 and TRBJ1-2, with D tentatively TRBD1 (5 bases). The CDR3 has 15 amino acids. Per germline, CDR1 MGHRA and CDR2 YSYEKL. Trimming cost V 2 bases and J 0 bases, with 10 bases left between them. As DNA, the CDR3 is TGCGCCAGCAGCCAAACATGGACAACTAACTATGGCTACACCTTC. Translation: CASSQTWTTNYGYTF.

CDR3 region: CASSRTGLAGGGEQYF. The CDR3 DNA reads as TGTGCCAGCAGTCGCACCGGACTAGCCGGGGGAGGAGAGCAGTACTTC. V usage is TRBV6-2 or TRBV6-3 and J usage is TRBJ2-7, with 8 nucleotides matching TRBD2. The V segment lost 5 bases and the J segment 7 bases; nucleotides outside the gene matches: 16. CDR1 is MNHEY, CDR2 SVGEGT, per germline. The CDR3 is made up of 16 amino acids.

The chain couples TRBV6-5 to TRBJ1-3; D might be TRBD1 (6 bases). Between the trimmed V and J ends, which lost 6 bases and 2 bases, there was a span of 8 bases. Germline loops: CDR1 MNHEY, CDR2 SVGAGI. The CDR3 is 13 amino acids. The CDR3 here is CASSAGAGNTIYF. CDR3 DNA sequence: TGTGCCAGCAGCGCAGGGGCTGGAAACACCATATATTTT.

The chain has TRBV2 and TRBJ2-1, with 7 bases lining up with TRBD1. CDR3 length equals 14 residues. Germline assignment: CDR1 SNHLY and CDR2 FYNNEI. The V gene end was trimmed by 7 bases and the J gene end by 1 base; junction bases not matched to a gene: 4. The CDR3 DNA reads as TGTGCCAGCAAGGGGGCCGGATCCTACAATGAGCAGTTCTTC. It is translated as CASKGAGSYNEQFF.

The chain recombines TRBV18 with TRBJ1-1, with TRBD1 matching over 7 bases. With 6 bases clipped from V and 0 bases from J, the junction kept 7 bases outside the gene matches. The CDR3 has 15 residues. Germline V gene sequence: CDR1 KGHSH, CDR2 LQKENI. The CDR3 nucleotides read TGTGCCAGCTCCCGGGACAGCGTGATGAACACTGAAGCTTTCTTT. As protein: CASSRDSVMNTEAFF.

This clone was recorded once. V gene TRBV4-1 combines with J gene TRBJ1-3, with D perhaps matching TRBD1 (5 bases). V lost 4 bases, J lost 0 bases, and 22 bases lay in between. The germline CDR1 and CDR2 sequences are MGHRA and YSYEKL. This CDR3 is built from 19 residues. The CDR3 here is CASSPPSSMGLLSGNTIYF. The CDR3 DNA reads as TGCGCCAGCAGCCCCCCGAGCTCTATGGGACTTCTCTCTGGAAACACCATATATTTT.

This clone has only one observation. V and J are TRBV19 and TRBJ1-1; 7 nucleotides agree with TRBD1. This CDR3 has 13 amino acids. J lost 1 base, V lost 5 bases, and 1 base had no gene match. Germline loops: CDR1 LNHDA, CDR2 SQIVND (reference sequence). This CDR3 is CASSYRGNTEAFF. The CDR3 coding sequence is TGTGCCAGTAGTTACAGGGGGAACACTGAAGCTTTCTTT.

The chain has TRBV19 and TRBJ1-1, with D unresolved. V shed 8 bases and J shed 4 bases, with 17 bases lying between them. The CDR3 length is 14 residues. CDR1 is LNHDA, CDR2 SQIVND, per germline (reference sequence). The CDR3 sequence: CASLSRAPGTEAFF. The CDR3 coding sequence is TGTGCCAGTCTCTCCCGGGCGCCGGGCACTGAAGCTTTCTTT.

The chain combines TRBV19 with TRBJ2-3; D call uncertain. Per germline, CDR1 LNHDA and CDR2 SQIVND (reference sequence). Trimming removed 2 bases from V and 5 bases from J, with 5 bases in between. CDR3 size: 12 residues. CDR3 protein: CASSISGDTQYF. CDR3 DNA: TGTGCCAGTAGTATATCGGGAGATACGCAGTATTTT.

The chain couples TRBV2 to TRBJ2-4; D is unclear. This CDR3 comprises 10 residues. Between the trimmed V and J ends, which lost 3 bases and 10 bases, there was a span of 4 bases. The germline V gene encodes CDR1 SNHLY and CDR2 FYNNEI. CDR3 sequence reads: CASSEGIQYF. The CDR3 DNA reads TGTGCCAGCAGTGAGGGTATTCAGTACTTC.

The chain is built from TRBV27 and TRBJ2-1; 8 positions match TRBD2. The germline CDR1 and CDR2 sequences are MNHEY and SMNVEV (reference sequence). This CDR3 has 14 residues. V trimming: 4 bases; J trimming: 8 bases; junction bases outside the gene matches: 7. The CDR3 bases are TGTGCCAGCAGTTGGTCGGGGGGGGTCGATGAGCAGTTCTTC. This sequence encodes CASSWSGGVDEQFF.

The rearrangement links TRBV7-8 to TRBJ1-1; D is undetermined. V was shortened by 6 bases and J by 5 bases, with 10 bases between the two germline ends. CDR1 and CDR2 (germline): SGHVS, FQNEAQ. The CDR3 has 12 amino acids. CDR3 amino acids: CASSLTRTEAFF. CDR3 nucleotide sequence: TGTGCCAGCAGTCTAACCAGGACTGAAGCTTTCTTT.

The J gene is TRBJ1-2, the V gene TRBV5-5, with a possible D match to TRBD1 (6 bases). V shed 4 bases and J shed 5 bases, with 21 bases lying between them. The CDR3 is made up of 16 amino acids. Germline V gene sequence: CDR1 SGHKS, CDR2 YYEKEE (reference sequence). DNA of the CDR3: TGTGCCAGCAGCCTATGGGGGGGCGAACAGGGTTATGGCTACACCTTC. It yields the protein CASSLWGGEQGYGYTF.

The chain employs TRBV18 and TRBJ2-7, with 8 bases identical to TRBD1. V was pared by 4 bases and J by 6 bases, with 2 bases of the junction left unmatched. CDR1 and CDR2 from the germline V gene are KGHSH and LQKENI. The CDR3 spans 12 residues. In DNA, the CDR3 is TGTGCCAGCTCACGACAGGGGTCCGAGCAGTACTTC. Translation gives CASSRQGSEQYF.